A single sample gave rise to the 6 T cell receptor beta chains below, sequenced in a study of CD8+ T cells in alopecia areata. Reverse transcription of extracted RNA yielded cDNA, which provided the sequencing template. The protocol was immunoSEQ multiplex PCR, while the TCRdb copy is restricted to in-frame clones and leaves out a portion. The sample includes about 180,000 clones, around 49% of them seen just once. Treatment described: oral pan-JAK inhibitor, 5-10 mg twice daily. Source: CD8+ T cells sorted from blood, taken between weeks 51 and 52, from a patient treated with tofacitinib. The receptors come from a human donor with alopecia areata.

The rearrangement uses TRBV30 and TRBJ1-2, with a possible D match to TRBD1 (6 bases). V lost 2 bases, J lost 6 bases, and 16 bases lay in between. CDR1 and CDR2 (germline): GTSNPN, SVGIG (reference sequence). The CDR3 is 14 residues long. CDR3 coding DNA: TGTGCCTGGAGTCCTGGGGGGGGCGCTCATGGCTACACCTTC. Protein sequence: CAWSPGGGAHGYTF.

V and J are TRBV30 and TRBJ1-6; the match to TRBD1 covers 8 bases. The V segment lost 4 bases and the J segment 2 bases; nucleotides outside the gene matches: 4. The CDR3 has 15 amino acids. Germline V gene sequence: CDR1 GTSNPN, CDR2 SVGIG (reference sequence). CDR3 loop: CAWTDRAAYNSPLHF. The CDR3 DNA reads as TGTGCCTGGACGGACAGGGCAGCCTATAATTCACCCCTCCACTTT.

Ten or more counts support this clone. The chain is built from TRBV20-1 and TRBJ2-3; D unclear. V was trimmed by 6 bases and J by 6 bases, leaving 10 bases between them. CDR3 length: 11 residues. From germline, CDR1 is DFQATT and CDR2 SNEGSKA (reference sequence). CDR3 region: CSALLGDTQYF. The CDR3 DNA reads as TGCAGTGCGTTGTTAGGTGATACGCAGTATTTT.

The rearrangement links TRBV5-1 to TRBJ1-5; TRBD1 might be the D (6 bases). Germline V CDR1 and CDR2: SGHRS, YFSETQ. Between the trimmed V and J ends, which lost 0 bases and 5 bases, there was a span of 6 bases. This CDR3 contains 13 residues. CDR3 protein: CASSLDRDQPQHF. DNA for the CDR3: TGCGCCAGCAGCTTGGACAGGGATCAGCCCCAGCATTTT.

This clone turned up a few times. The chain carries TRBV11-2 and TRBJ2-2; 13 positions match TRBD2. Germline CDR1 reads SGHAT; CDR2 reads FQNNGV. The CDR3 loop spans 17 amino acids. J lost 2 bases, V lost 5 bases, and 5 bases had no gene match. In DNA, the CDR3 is TGTGCCAGCAGCAGGGGACTAGCGGGGCTAAACACCGGGGAGCTGTTTTTT. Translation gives CASSRGLAGLNTGELFF.

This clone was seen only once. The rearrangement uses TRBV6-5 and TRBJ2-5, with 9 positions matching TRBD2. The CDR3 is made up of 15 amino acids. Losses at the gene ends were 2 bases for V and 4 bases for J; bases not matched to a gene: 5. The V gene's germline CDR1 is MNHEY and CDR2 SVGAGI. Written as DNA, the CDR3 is TGTGCCAGCAGTTACCTAGCGGGGATCTCAGAGACCCAGTACTTC. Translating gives CASSYLAGISETQYF.